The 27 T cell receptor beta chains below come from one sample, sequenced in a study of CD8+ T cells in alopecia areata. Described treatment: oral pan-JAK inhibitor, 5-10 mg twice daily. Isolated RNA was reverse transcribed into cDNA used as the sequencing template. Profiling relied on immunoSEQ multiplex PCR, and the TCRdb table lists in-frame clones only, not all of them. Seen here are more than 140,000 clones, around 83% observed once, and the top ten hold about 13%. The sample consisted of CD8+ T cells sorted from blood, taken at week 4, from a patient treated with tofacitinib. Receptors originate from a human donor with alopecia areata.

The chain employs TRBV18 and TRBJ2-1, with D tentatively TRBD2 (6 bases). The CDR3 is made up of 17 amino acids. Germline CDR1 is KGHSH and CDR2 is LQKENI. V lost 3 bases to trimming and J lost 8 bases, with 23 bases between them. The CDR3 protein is CASSPPNHDRASDEQFF. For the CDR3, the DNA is TGTGCCAGCTCACCGCCGAACCATGACCGGGCTAGCGATGAGCAGTTCTTC.

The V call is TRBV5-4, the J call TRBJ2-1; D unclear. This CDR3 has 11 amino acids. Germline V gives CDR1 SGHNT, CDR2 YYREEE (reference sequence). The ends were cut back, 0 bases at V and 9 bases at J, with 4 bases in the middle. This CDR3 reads CASSLGVEQFF. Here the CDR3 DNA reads TGTGCCAGCAGCTTGGGGGTTGAGCAGTTCTTC.

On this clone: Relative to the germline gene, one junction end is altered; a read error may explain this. In nucleotides, the CDR3 is TGTGCCAGCAGCTCTAGGGACGGGCCGGTCTTC. Its translation is CASSSRDGPVF. The V call is TRBV7-6, the J call TRBJ2-1; D is possibly TRBD1 or TRBD2 (5 bases each). Germline V gene lookup returns CDR1 SGHVS and CDR2 FNYEAQ. This CDR3 region has 11 residues.

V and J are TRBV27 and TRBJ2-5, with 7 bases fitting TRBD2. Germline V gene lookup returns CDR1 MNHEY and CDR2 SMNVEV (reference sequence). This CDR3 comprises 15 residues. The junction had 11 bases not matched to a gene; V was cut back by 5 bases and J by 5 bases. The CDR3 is CASSPHQGGEETQYF. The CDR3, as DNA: TGTGCCAGCAGTCCCCACCAGGGAGGGGAGGAGACCCAGTACTTC.

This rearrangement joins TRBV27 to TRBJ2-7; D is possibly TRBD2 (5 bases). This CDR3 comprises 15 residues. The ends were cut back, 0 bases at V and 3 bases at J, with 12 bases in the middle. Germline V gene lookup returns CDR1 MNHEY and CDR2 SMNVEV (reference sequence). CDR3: CASSLSTVLGYEQYF. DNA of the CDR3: TGTGCCAGCAGTTTATCCACCGTACTAGGCTACGAGCAGTACTTC.

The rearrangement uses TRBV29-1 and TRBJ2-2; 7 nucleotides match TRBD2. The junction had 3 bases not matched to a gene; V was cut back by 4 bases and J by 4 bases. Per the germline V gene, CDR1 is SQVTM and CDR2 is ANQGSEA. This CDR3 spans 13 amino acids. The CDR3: CSVAGGSTGELFF. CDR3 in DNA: TGCAGCGTTGCGGGGGGATCCACCGGGGAGCTGTTTTTT.

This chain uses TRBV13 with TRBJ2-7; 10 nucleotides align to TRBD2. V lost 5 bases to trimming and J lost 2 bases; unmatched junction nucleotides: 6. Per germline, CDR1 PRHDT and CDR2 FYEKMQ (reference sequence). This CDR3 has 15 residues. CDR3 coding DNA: TGTGCCAGCAGCGCAGGACTAGCGGAGACCTACGAGCAGTACTTC. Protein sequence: CASSAGLAETYEQYF.

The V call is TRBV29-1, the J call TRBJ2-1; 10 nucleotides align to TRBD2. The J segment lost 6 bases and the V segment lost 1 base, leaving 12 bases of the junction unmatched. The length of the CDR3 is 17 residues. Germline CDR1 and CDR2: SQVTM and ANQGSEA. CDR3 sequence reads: CSVEGGASGGVLNEQFF. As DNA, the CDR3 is TGCAGCGTTGAAGGTGGGGCTAGCGGGGGTGTACTCAATGAGCAGTTCTTC.

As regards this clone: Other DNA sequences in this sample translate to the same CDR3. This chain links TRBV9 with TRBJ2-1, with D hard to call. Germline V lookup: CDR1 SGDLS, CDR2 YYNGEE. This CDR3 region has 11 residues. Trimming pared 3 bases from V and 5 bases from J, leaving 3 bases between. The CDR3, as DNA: TGTGCCAGCAGCGCTAACAATGAGCAGTTCTTC. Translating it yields CASSANNEQFF.

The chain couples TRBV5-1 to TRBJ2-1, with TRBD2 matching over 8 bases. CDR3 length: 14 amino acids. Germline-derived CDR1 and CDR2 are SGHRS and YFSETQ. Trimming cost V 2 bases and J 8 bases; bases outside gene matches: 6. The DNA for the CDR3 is TGCGCCAGCAGCTTACGGGAGGGCCGGGATGAGCAGTTCTTC. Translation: CASSLREGRDEQFF.

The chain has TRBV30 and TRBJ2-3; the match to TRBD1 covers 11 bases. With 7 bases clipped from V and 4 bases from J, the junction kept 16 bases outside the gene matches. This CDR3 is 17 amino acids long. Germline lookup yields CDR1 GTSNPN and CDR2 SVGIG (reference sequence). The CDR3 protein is CASRPGQGDGVADTQYF. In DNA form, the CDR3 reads TGTGCCTCCAGACCGGGACAGGGGGATGGGGTCGCAGATACGCAGTATTTT.

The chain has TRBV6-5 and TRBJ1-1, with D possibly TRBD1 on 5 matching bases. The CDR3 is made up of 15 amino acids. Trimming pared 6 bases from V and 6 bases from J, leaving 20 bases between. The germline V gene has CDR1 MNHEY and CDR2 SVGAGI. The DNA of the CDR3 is TGTGCCAGCAGCCATAAAGAGTGGGACGGGGCTGAAGCTTTCTTT. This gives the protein CASSHKEWDGAEAFF.

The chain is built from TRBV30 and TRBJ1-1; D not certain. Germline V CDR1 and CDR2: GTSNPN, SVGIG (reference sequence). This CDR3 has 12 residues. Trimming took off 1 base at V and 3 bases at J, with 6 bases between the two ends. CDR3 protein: CAWSGLYTEAFF. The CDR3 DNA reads TGTGCCTGGAGTGGACTCTACACTGAAGCTTTCTTT.

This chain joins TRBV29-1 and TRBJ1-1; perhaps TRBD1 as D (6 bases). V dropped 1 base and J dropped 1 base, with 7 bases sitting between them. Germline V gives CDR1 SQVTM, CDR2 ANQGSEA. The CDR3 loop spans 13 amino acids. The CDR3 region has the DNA TGCAGCGTTGAAGGGGGGGCGAACACTGAAGCTTTCTTT. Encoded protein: CSVEGGANTEAFF.

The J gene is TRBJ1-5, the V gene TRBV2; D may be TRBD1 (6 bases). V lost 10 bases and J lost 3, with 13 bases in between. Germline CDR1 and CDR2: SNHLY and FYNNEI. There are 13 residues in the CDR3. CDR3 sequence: CATTGLVNQPQHF. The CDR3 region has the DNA TGTGCCACAACAGGGTTGGTCAATCAGCCCCAGCATTTT.

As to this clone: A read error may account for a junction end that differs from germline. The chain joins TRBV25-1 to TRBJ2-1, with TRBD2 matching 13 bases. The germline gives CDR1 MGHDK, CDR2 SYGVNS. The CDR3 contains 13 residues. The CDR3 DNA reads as TGTGCCAGCAGTGGACTAGCGGGAGGCCTTCAGGTCTTC. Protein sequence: CASSGLAGGLQVF.

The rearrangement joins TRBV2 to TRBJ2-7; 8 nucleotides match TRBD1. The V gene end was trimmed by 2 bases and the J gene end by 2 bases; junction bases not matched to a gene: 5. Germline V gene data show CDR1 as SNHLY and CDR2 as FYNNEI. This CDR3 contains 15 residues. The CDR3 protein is CASSELTGVTYEQYF. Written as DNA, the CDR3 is TGTGCCAGCAGTGAACTGACAGGGGTTACCTACGAGCAGTACTTC.

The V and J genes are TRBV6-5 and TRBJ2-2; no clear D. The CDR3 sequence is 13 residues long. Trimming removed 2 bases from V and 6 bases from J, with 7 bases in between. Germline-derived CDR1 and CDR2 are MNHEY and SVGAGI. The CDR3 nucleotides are TGTGCCAGCAGTTACGGGTTTCCCGGGGAGCTGTTTTTT. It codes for CASSYGFPGELFF.

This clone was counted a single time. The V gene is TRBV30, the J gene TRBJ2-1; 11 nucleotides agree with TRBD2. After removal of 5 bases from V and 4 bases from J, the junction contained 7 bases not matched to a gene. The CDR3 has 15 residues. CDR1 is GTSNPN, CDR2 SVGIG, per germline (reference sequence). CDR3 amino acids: CAWETGLAVYNEQFF. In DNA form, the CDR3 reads TGTGCCTGGGAGACGGGACTAGCGGTTTACAATGAGCAGTTCTTC.

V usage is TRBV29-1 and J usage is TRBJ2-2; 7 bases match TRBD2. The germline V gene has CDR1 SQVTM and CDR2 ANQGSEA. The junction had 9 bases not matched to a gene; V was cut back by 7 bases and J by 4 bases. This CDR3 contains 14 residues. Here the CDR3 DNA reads TGCAGCGCGATACTAGCGCTTTCCACCGGGGAGCTGTTTTTT. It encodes CSAILALSTGELFF.

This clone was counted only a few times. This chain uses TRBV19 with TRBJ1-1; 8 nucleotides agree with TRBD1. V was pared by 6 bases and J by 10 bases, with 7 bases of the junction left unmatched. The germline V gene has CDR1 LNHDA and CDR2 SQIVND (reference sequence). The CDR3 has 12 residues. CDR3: CASRRSGTGAFF. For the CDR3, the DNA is TGTGCCAGTAGACGATCCGGGACAGGAGCTTTCTTT.

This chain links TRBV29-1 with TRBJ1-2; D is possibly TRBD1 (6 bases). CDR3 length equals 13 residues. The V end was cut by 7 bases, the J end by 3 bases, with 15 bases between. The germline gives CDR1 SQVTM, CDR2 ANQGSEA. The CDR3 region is CSADRDIDYGYTF. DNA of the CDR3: TGCAGCGCTGACCGGGACATAGACTATGGCTACACCTTC.

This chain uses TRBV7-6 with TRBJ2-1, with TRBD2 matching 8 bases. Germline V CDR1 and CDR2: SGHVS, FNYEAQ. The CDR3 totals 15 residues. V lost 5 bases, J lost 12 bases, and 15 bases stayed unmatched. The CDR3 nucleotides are TGTGCCAGCAGCCGCGGGGGGTCGTACAATGAGCGGCAGTTCTTC. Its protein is CASSRGGSYNERQFF.

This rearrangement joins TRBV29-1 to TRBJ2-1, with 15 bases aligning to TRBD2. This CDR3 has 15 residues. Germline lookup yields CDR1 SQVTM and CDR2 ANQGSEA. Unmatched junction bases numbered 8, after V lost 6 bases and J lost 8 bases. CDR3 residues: CSVEGLAGGPDEQFF. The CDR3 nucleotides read TGCAGCGTCGAGGGACTAGCGGGAGGTCCGGATGAGCAGTTCTTC.

The CDR3 spells CSVEIAGGYEQYF. The CDR3 coding sequence is TGCAGCGTTGAAATAGCGGGAGGGTACGAGCAGTACTTC. The chain carries TRBV29-1 and TRBJ2-7; 11 bases align to TRBD2. CDR1 is SQVTM and CDR2 is ANQGSEA in the germline V gene. V shed 2 bases, J shed 4 bases, and the junction held 1 base outside the gene matches. The CDR3 is made up of 13 amino acids.

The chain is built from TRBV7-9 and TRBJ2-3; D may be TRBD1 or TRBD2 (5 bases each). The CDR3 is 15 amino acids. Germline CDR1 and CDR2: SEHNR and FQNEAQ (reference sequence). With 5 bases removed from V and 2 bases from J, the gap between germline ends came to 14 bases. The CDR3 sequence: CASSHPVGDTDTQYF. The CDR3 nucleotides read TGTGCCAGCAGCCATCCGGTGGGGGACACAGATACGCAGTATTTT.

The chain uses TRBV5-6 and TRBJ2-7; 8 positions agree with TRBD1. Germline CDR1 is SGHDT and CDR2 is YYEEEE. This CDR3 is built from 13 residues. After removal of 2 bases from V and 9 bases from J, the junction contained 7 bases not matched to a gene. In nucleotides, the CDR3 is TGTGCCAGCAGCTTTCCCGGTGGGACAGGGCAGTACTTC. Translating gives CASSFPGGTGQYF.